The 7 T cell receptor beta chains below all came from one sample that was sequenced in a study of molecular identifiers for immune sequencing clone quantification. TCRdb re-called the PCR reads through MiXCR, storing one row per CDR3 protein. The sample lists about 640,000 distinct CDR3 sequences; just under 20% were seen once. The material sequenced was naive CD8+ T cells from blood, with Jurkat cell RNA spiked in. Subset reported: FACS-sorted CD8+CD4-CCR7+CD45RA+ naive T cells. All receptors come from a human donor in good health. Some libraries in this study had Jurkat cell RNA spiked in.

This clonotype was counted many times. This chain joins TRBV7-9 and TRBJ2-3; D is unclear. Per the germline V gene, CDR1 is SEHNR and CDR2 is FQNEAQ (reference sequence). The CDR3 contains 14 residues. Trimming pared 2 bases from V and 0 bases from J, leaving 6 bases between. CDR3 region: CASSLYSSTDTQYF. DNA of the CDR3: TGTGCCAGCAGCTTATATTCTAGCACAGATACGCAGTATTTT.

The rearrangement joins TRBV19 to TRBJ2-1, with D perhaps assigned TRBD1 or TRBD2 (6 bases each). CDR3 length equals 17 residues. Germline values: CDR1 LNHDA, CDR2 SQIVND (reference sequence). The V and J ends lost 1 base and 4 bases respectively, with 17 bases between them. CDR3 nucleotides: TGTGCCAGTAGTATAGGGGCCGGGGGCCTCAGTTACAATGAGCAGTTCTTC. Encoded protein: CASSIGAGGLSYNEQFF.

Note on this clonotype: One end of the junction does not line up with germline, which may come from a read error. The CDR3 here is CASGYSGTYEQYF. CDR3 bases: TGTGCCAGCGGTTACTCCGGCACCTACGAGCAGTACTTC. V is TRBV6-5 and J is TRBJ2-7; unclear D gene. The CDR3 length is 13 residues. The germline CDR1 and CDR2 sequences are MNHEY and SVGAGI.

Ten or more counts support this clonotype. The rearrangement joins TRBV27 to TRBJ1-1, with TRBD1 identical over 7 bases. J lost 4 bases, V lost 5 bases, and 16 bases had no gene match. The CDR3 extends over 17 amino acids. CDR1 is MNHEY, CDR2 SMNVEV, per germline (reference sequence). CDR3 region: CASSTLNRGGGPTEAFF. Written as DNA, the CDR3 is TGTGCCAGCAGTACCCTGAACAGGGGCGGTGGGCCCACTGAAGCTTTCTTT.

With regard to this clonotype: An end of the junction does not agree with germline; a read error may underlie this. This chain connects TRBV2 to TRBJ2-3, with D uncertain. The CDR3 contains 13 residues. Looked up from germline, CDR1 is SNHLY and CDR2 is FYNNEI. The CDR3 loop reads CTSSESPGDTQYF. The CDR3 coding sequence is TGTACCAGCAGTGAATCCCCCGGAGATACGCAGTATTTT.

For this clonotype: A read error is likely, as this CDR3 ends without the conserved phenylalanine or tryptophan. The chain carries TRBV4-3 and TRBJ1-4; D is perhaps TRBD1 (6 bases). With 0 bases removed from V and 6 bases from J, the gap between germline ends came to 14 bases. Germline loops: CDR1 LGHNA, CDR2 YSLEER. The CDR3 contains 16 residues. The CDR3 sequence is CASSQEVSGEDEKLFL. In DNA form, the CDR3 reads TGCGCCAGCAGCCAAGAGGTTTCAGGGGAGGATGAAAAACTGTTTTTA.

The chain has TRBV4-3 and TRBJ1-3, with D possibly being TRBD1 (5 bases). V was trimmed by 3 bases and J by 0 bases, leaving 18 bases between them. Germline assignment: CDR1 LGHNA and CDR2 YSLEER. The CDR3 contains 18 residues. DNA of the CDR3: TGCGCCAGCAGCCAGGGACCCGCCGGCAGTAACTCTGGAAACACCATATATTTT. It encodes CASSQGPAGSNSGNTIYF.